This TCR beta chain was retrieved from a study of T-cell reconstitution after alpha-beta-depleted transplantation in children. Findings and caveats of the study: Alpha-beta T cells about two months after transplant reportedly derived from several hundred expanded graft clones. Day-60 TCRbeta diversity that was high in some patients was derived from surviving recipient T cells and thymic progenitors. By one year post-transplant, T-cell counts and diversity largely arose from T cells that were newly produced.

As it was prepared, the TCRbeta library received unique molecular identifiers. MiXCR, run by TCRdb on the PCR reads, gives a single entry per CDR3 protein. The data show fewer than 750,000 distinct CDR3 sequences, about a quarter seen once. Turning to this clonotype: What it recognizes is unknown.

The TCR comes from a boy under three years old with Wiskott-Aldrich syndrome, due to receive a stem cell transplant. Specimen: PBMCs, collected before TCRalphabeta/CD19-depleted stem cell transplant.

The DNA for the CDR3 is TGTGCCAGCAGTTACTGGGAGATCGGAAAAAACATTCAGTACTTC. Amino acids: CASSYWEIGKNIQYF. V gene TRBV12-3 or TRBV12-4 combines with J gene TRBJ2-4; perhaps TRBD2 as D (5 bases). CDR3 length: 15 amino acids. V dropped 4 bases and J dropped 4 bases, with 14 bases sitting between them.